The 30 T cell receptor beta chains below come from one sample, sequenced in a study of blood T cell repertoires in COVID-19. The data were produced by immunoSEQ multiplex PCR, yet TCRdb's version contains in-frame clones alone and is incomplete. The table lists some 83,000 clones, roughly 89% of them singletons. Sequenced sample: peripheral blood. These receptors were collected from a man over 45 with acute or convalescent COVID-19.

This clone was counted between two and nine times. The chain recombines TRBV6-5 with TRBJ1-4, with no clear D. Germline loops: CDR1 MNHEY, CDR2 SVGAGI. The CDR3 runs 14 residues. Trimming shortened V by 5 bases and J by 7 bases, and 14 bases separated the two germline ends. As DNA, the CDR3 is TGTGCCAGCAGTAGACAAAGCCAAGGTGAAAAACTGTTTTTT. As protein: CASSRQSQGEKLFF.

This chain links TRBV5-4 with TRBJ2-1; TRBD2 aligns across 15 bases. V shed 4 bases and J 10 bases; nucleotides not matched to a gene: 9. This CDR3 region has 16 residues. Germline V gives CDR1 SGHNT, CDR2 YYREEE (reference sequence). The CDR3: CASSEPGLAGGREQFF. DNA for the CDR3: TGTGCCAGCAGCGAACCGGGACTAGCGGGGGGACGGGAGCAGTTCTTC.

This rearrangement joins TRBV30 to TRBJ2-1; TRBD2 matches at 11 bases. V lost 0 bases and J lost 1; bases outside the gene matches: 2. CDR3 length: 16 residues. Germline V lookup: CDR1 GTSNPN, CDR2 SVGIG (reference sequence). CDR3 sequence reads: CAWSVLAGGSYNEQFF. Written as DNA, the CDR3 is TGTGCCTGGAGTGTCCTAGCGGGGGGTTCCTACAATGAGCAGTTCTTC.

V gene TRBV19 combines with J gene TRBJ2-3; D is unresolved. Trimming pared 5 bases from V and 2 bases from J, leaving 14 bases between. The CDR3 has 15 amino acids. Germline lookup yields CDR1 LNHDA and CDR2 SQIVND (reference sequence). The CDR3 DNA reads as TGTGCCAGTAGTTCACCATGGATAGCCACAGATACGCAGTATTTT. It codes for CASSSPWIATDTQYF.

The rearrangement links TRBV9 to TRBJ2-1; the D is unclear. The CDR3 has 13 amino acids. Trimming cost V 3 bases and J 6 bases, with 10 bases left between them. Germline-derived CDR1 and CDR2 are SGDLS and YYNGEE. CDR3 in amino acids: CASSATVTNEQFF. The CDR3 DNA sequence: TGTGCCAGCAGCGCAACAGTTACCAATGAGCAGTTCTTC.

V gene TRBV5-1 combines with J gene TRBJ1-4, with 8 bases lining up with TRBD1. The V gene's germline CDR1 is SGHRS and CDR2 YFSETQ. Losses at the gene ends were 1 base for V and 4 bases for J; bases not matched to a gene: 15. CDR3 size: 19 residues. The chain's CDR3 is CASSLRPPAPGQVNEKLFF. The CDR3 DNA is TGCGCCAGCAGCTTGAGACCCCCCGCCCCGGGACAGGTTAATGAAAAACTGTTTTTT.

The CDR3 here is CSASGRVYGYTF. DNA of the CDR3: TGCAGTGCTAGTGGCAGGGTGTATGGCTACACCTTC. The chain couples TRBV20-1 to TRBJ1-2; perhaps TRBD1 as D (5 bases). CDR3 length: 12 residues. V lost 3 bases to trimming and J lost 5 bases, with 10 bases between them. The V gene's germline CDR1 is DFQATT and CDR2 SNEGSKA (reference sequence).

V usage is TRBV7-3 and J usage is TRBJ1-2; 10 nucleotides line up with TRBD1. Germline V gives CDR1 SGHTA, CDR2 FQGTGA. V was pared by 5 bases and J by 2 bases, with 11 bases of the junction left unmatched. The CDR3 extends over 17 amino acids. The CDR3 spells CASSMGRDRGLNYGYTF. CDR3 sequence (DNA): TGTGCCAGCAGCATGGGGCGAGACAGGGGGCTCAACTATGGCTACACCTTC.

The rearrangement links TRBV5-1 to TRBJ2-7, with 8 bases matching TRBD1. The V segment lost 4 bases and the J segment 5 bases; nucleotides outside the gene matches: 8. CDR1 SGHRS and CDR2 YFSETQ come from the germline V gene. The CDR3 is 14 amino acids. DNA for the CDR3: TGCGCCAGCAGCCCGGACAGGGCGGTCGACGAGCAGTACTTC. It encodes CASSPDRAVDEQYF.

The V and J genes are TRBV27 and TRBJ2-7; 7 bases fit TRBD1. With V trimmed by 5 bases and J by 5 bases, 12 bases remained unmatched. Germline-derived CDR1 and CDR2 are MNHEY and SMNVEV (reference sequence). The CDR3 is 15 amino acids. This CDR3 is CASSKRTGDGNEQYF. CDR3 sequence (DNA): TGTGCCAGCAGTAAGCGAACAGGGGATGGAAACGAGCAGTACTTC.

The J gene is TRBJ1-2, the V gene TRBV24-1, with TRBD1 as a possible D gene (6 bases). Germline V gene lookup returns CDR1 KGHDR and CDR2 SFDVKD. This CDR3 is 14 amino acids long. V was cut by 5 bases and J by 2 bases, with 11 bases left in between. The CDR3 spells CATSATTGNYGYTF. The DNA for the CDR3 is TGTGCCACCAGTGCCACGACAGGCAACTATGGCTACACCTTC.

The rearrangement uses TRBV7-2 and TRBJ2-3; 9 nucleotides line up with TRBD2. CDR3 length: 16 residues. V lost 3 bases, J lost 0 bases, and 4 bases stayed unmatched. Germline V gene lookup returns CDR1 SGHTA and CDR2 FQGNSA. The CDR3 coding sequence is TGTGCCAGCAGCTTGGCGGGGGGGCTCAGCACAGATACGCAGTATTTT. Its translation is CASSLAGGLSTDTQYF. The full variable domain, in which reference TRBV7-2 and TRBJ2-3 provide the parts outside the CDR3, is GAGVSQSPSNKVTEKGKDVELRCDPISGHTALYWYRQSLGQGLEFLIYFQGNSAPDKSGLPSDRFSAERTGGSVSTLTIQRTQQEDSAVYLCASSLAGGLSTDTQYFGPGTRLTVL.

The V gene is TRBV28, the J gene TRBJ2-1; 7 bases are shared with TRBD1. The CDR3 covers 15 residues. Per germline, CDR1 MDHEN and CDR2 SYDVKM. V was clipped by 6 bases and J by 7 bases; unmatched bases: 12. Here the CDR3 reads CASSITDRAGNEQFF. The CDR3 DNA sequence: TGTGCCAGCAGCATCACCGACAGGGCTGGAAATGAGCAGTTCTTC.

This chain uses TRBV7-6 with TRBJ1-5; TRBD1 aligns across 7 bases. V shed 5 bases, J shed 3 bases, and the junction held 4 bases outside the gene matches. This CDR3 comprises 14 residues. Germline V CDR1 and CDR2: SGHVS, FNYEAQ. The CDR3 reads CASSVGTANQPQHF. The CDR3 nucleotides read TGTGCCAGCAGCGTCGGGACAGCCAATCAGCCCCAGCATTTT.

The CDR3 region has the DNA TGCAGCGTTGAACAAGGGGCGGATGAAAAACTGTTTTTT. Amino acid sequence: CSVEQGADEKLFF. The chain carries TRBV29-1 and TRBJ1-4; D is perhaps TRBD1 (5 bases). CDR3 length: 13 amino acids. V lost 2 bases to trimming and J lost 6 bases, with 10 bases between them. Germline CDR1 and CDR2: SQVTM and ANQGSEA.

V usage is TRBV6-5 and J usage is TRBJ1-4, with D maybe TRBD1 (5 bases). Germline V gene data show CDR1 as MNHEY and CDR2 as SVGAGI. V gave up 4 bases and J gave up 5 bases, with 11 bases separating them. The CDR3 length is 14 residues. The CDR3, as DNA: TGTGCCAGCAGTTCCAGGGAGGGGAATGAAAAACTGTTTTTT. It is translated as CASSSREGNEKLFF.

The rearrangement uses TRBV19 and TRBJ2-4; D is perhaps TRBD2 (5 bases). Germline V gene data show CDR1 as LNHDA and CDR2 as SQIVND (reference sequence). This CDR3 has 16 amino acids. The V and J ends lost 4 bases and 3 bases respectively, with 16 bases between them. The CDR3 region is CASSTGDFWGKNIQYF. CDR3 DNA: TGTGCCAGTAGTACCGGGGATTTTTGGGGCAAAAACATTCAGTACTTC.

The chain combines TRBV15 with TRBJ2-3; D may be TRBD2 (5 bases). CDR1 LNHNV and CDR2 YYDKDF come from the germline V gene (reference sequence). Trimming cost V 1 base and J 8 bases, with 7 bases left between them. CDR3 length: 12 amino acids. CDR3 in DNA: TGTGCCACCAGCAGAGCTGCGGGTACGCAGTATTTT. Translation: CATSRAAGTQYF.

This clone has only one observation. This chain joins TRBV10-3 and TRBJ2-2; 7 nucleotides match TRBD1. CDR1 and CDR2 (germline): ENHRY, SYGVKD. The V segment lost 7 bases and the J segment 6 bases; nucleotides outside the gene matches: 11. This CDR3 comprises 15 residues. The CDR3 is CAITSRGGGPGELFF. In nucleotides, the CDR3 is TGTGCCATCACCAGTAGAGGGGGCGGTCCCGGGGAGCTGTTTTTT.

The chain uses TRBV4-3 and TRBJ2-1, with a possible D match to TRBD1 (5 bases). The CDR3 has 13 residues. Trimming cost V 1 base and J 8 bases, with 9 bases left between them. The germline V gene encodes CDR1 LGHNA and CDR2 YSLEER. The CDR3 spells CASSQALGDEQFF. The CDR3 DNA sequence: TGCGCCAGCAGCCAAGCTCTAGGGGATGAGCAGTTCTTC.

The chain employs TRBV6-2 or TRBV6-3 and TRBJ2-7; TRBD2 aligns across 7 bases. This CDR3 has 17 residues. Germline CDR1 and CDR2: MNHEY and SVGEGT. V lost 0 bases and J lost 6; bases outside the gene matches: 14. In DNA, the CDR3 is TGTGCCAGCAGTTACTCCGGGCCAAGGGCGGGAGTGTCCGAGCAGTACTTC. This encodes CASSYSGPRAGVSEQYF.

The V and J genes are TRBV7-2 and TRBJ1-4, with 7 bases identical to TRBD1. J gave up 3 bases and V 5 bases, and 12 bases lay outside the gene matches. The CDR3 sequence is 17 residues long. CDR1 and CDR2 (germline): SGHTA, FQGNSA. CDR3 nucleotides: TGTGCCAGCAGCACCTGGGACAGAACATCAGCTAATGAAAAACTGTTTTTT. It yields the protein CASSTWDRTSANEKLFF.

CDR3 loop: CASSLTGPDYGYTF. CDR3 nucleotide sequence: TGTGCCAGCAGCCTGACAGGGCCCGACTATGGCTACACCTTC. The rearrangement joins TRBV28 to TRBJ1-2; 7 positions agree with TRBD1. Per the germline V gene, CDR1 is MDHEN and CDR2 is SYDVKM. Germline trimming cut 6 bases from V and 3 bases from J; bases unmatched to any gene: 7. The CDR3 is 14 amino acids.

This clone has only a few counts. The gene calls are TRBV5-4 and TRBJ1-2; TRBD1 aligns across 11 bases. The ends lost 4 bases at V and 5 bases at J; junction bases unmatched: 7. The CDR3 has 15 residues. The germline V gene encodes CDR1 SGHNT and CDR2 YYREEE (reference sequence). The CDR3 DNA reads TGTGCCAGCAGCCCGGACAGGGGGCAGGATTATGGCTACACCTTC. Translating it yields CASSPDRGQDYGYTF.

V is TRBV3-1 (or the pseudogene TRBV3-2) and J is TRBJ2-1; the match to TRBD2 covers 12 bases. In germline, CDR1 is LGHDT, CDR2 YNNKEL (reference sequence). V lost 5 bases, J lost 8 bases, and 7 bases stayed unmatched. The CDR3 has 15 residues. CDR3 residues: CASSSLAGGPHEQFF. In nucleotides, the CDR3 is TGTGCCAGCAGCTCCCTAGCGGGGGGGCCTCATGAGCAGTTCTTC.

The chain combines TRBV10-3 with TRBJ2-1; TRBD1 might be the D (5 bases). The CDR3 has 15 residues. Per germline, CDR1 ENHRY and CDR2 SYGVKD. The ends were cut back, 2 bases at V and 1 base at J, with 9 bases in the middle. In DNA form, the CDR3 reads TGTGCCATCAGTGAGCGGCAGGGTTCCTACAATGAGCAGTTCTTC. Protein: CAISERQGSYNEQFF.

The gene calls are TRBV5-1 and TRBJ2-1; D remains unclear. This CDR3 region has 14 residues. CDR1 and CDR2 (germline): SGHRS, YFSETQ. Trimming took off 1 base at V and 4 bases at J, with 9 bases between the two ends. The chain's CDR3 is CASSLRQEYNEQFF. CDR3 DNA sequence: TGCGCCAGCAGCTTGAGGCAGGAATACAATGAGCAGTTCTTC.

This chain joins TRBV18 and TRBJ2-4, with TRBD2 identical over 7 bases. With V trimmed by 3 bases and J by 0 bases, 5 bases remained unmatched. This CDR3 is built from 16 residues. Germline V gene data show CDR1 as KGHSH and CDR2 as LQKENI. The CDR3 sequence: CASSPTTGGAKNIQYF. In DNA, the CDR3 is TGTGCCAGCTCACCTACAACGGGGGGAGCCAAAAACATTCAGTACTTC.

The chain's CDR3 is CASSQSYRGFYGYTF. CDR3 in DNA: TGTGCCAGCAGCCAGAGTTATCGGGGATTCTATGGCTACACCTTC. V gene TRBV3-1 (or the pseudogene TRBV3-2) combines with J gene TRBJ1-2, with D unclear. The germline gives CDR1 LGHDT, CDR2 YNNKEL (reference sequence). The CDR3 has 15 residues. The germline V and J ends were trimmed by 3 bases and 4 bases, with 15 bases remaining between them.

The chain employs TRBV15 and TRBJ2-2; 7 bases agree with TRBD1. Germline V lookup: CDR1 LNHNV, CDR2 YYDKDF (reference sequence). The CDR3 is made up of 17 amino acids. The ends lost 6 bases at V and 5 bases at J; junction bases unmatched: 15. DNA of the CDR3: TGTGCCACCAGAGACTCCTGGGACAGCAGGGGAACCGGGGAGCTGTTTTTT. It is translated as CATRDSWDSRGTGELFF.